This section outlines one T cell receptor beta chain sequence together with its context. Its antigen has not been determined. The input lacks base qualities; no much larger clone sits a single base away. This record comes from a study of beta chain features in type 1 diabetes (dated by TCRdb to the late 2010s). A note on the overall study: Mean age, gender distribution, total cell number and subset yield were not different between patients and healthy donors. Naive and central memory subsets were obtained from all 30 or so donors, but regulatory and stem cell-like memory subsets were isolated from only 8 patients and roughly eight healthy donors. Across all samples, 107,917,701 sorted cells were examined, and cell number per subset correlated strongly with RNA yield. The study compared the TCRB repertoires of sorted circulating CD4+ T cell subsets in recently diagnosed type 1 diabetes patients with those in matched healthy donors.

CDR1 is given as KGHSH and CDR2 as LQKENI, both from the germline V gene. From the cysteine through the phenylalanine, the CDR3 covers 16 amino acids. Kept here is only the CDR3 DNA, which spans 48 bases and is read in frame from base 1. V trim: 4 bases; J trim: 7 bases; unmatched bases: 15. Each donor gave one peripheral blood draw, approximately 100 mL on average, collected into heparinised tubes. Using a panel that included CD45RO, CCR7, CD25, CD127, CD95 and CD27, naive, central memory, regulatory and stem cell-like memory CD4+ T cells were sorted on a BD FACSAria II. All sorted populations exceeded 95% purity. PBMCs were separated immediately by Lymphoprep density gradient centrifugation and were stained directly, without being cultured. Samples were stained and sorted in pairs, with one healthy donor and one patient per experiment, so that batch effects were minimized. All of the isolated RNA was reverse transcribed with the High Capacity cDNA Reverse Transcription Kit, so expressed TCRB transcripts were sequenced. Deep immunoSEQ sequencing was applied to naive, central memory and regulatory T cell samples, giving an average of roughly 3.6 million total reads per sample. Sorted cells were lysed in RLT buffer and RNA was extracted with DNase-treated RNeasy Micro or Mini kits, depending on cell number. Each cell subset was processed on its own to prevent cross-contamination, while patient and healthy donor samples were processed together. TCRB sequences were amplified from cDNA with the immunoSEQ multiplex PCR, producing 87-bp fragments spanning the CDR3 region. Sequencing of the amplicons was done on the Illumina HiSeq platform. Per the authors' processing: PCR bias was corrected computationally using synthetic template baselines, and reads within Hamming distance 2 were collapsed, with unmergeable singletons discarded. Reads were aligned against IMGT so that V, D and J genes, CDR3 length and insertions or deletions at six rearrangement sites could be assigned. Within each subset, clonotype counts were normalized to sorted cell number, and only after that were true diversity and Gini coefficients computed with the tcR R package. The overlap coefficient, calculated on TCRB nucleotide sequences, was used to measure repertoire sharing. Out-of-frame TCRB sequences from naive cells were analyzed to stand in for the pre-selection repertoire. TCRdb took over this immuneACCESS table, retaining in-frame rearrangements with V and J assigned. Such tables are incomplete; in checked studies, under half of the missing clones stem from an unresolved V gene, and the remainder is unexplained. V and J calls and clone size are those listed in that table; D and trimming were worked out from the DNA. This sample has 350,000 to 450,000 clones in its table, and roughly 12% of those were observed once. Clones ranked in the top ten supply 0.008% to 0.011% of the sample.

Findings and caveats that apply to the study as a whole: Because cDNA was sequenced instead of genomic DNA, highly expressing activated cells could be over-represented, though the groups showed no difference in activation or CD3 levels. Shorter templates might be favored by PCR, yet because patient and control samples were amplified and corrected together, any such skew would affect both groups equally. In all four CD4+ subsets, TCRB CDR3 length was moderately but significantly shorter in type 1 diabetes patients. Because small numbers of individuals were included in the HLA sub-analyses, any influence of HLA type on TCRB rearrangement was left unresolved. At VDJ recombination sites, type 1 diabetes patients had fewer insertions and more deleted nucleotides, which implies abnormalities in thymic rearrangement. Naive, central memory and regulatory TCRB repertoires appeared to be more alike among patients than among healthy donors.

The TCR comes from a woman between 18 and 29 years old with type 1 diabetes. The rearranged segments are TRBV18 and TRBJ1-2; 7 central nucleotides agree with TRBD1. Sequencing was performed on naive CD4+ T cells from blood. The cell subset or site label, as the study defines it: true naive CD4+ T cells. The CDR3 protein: CASSLDQQGFGLGYTF. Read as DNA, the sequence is TGTGCCAGCTCACTCGACCAACAGGGGTTCGGGCTTGGCTACACCTTC.